The subject of this entry is one TCR beta chain. The sample is drawn from a study of blood T cell repertoires in COVID-19. Study-wide background: The United States, Italy and Spain provided the acute and convalescent COVID-19 samples. T cells, B-cell-depleted T cells, or PBMCs supplied cDNA or gDNA.

Sequencing used immunoSEQ multiplex PCR; TCRdb keeps in-frame clones, though not all of them. The sample has about 96,000 clones, approximately 84% seen once. The CDR3 has 16 amino acids. Trimming pared 0 bases from V and 7 bases from J, leaving 13 bases between. Germline V lookup: CDR1 MNHNS, CDR2 SASEGT. Sequencing input: peripheral blood. The source is a woman aged 60-75 years with acute or convalescent COVID-19. The chain carries TRBV6-1 and TRBJ1-6, with D possibly being TRBD1 (5 bases). The CDR3 sequence is CASSEAMGGRNSPLHF. The CDR3 coding sequence is TGTGCCAGCAGTGAAGCGATGGGGGGTCGAAATTCACCCCTCCACTTT.